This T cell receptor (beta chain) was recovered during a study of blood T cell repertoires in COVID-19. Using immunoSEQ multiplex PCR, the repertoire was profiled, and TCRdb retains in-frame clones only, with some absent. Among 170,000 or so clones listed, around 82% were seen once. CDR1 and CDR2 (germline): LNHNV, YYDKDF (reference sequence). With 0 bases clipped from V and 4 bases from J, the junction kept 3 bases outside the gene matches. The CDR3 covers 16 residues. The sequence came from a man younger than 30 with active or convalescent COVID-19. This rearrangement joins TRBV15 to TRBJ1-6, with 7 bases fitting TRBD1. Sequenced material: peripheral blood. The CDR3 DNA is TGTGCCACCAGCAGAGACAGGGGGGCGTATAATTCACCCCTCCACTTT. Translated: CATSRDRGAYNSPLHF.